A selection of T cell receptor beta chains follows, all from one sample in a study of T cell changes during pregnancy in multiple sclerosis. The assay was immunoSEQ multiplex PCR, and TCRdb's table has in-frame clones only and misses some. This repertoire shows approximately 26,000 clones, nearly 90% found once; its top ten account for 0.8%. The material was CD4+ T cells from peripheral blood mononuclear cells, obtained in the second trimester of pregnancy. Receptors originate from a female donor with multiple sclerosis, enrolled in a pregnancy study. CDR3s include the opening cysteine and the closing phenylalanine or tryptophan. The order of the fields is V gene, CDR3 length, D gene, clone size, J gene, CDR3 protein, CDR3 DNA. The D gene is left open where the match is weak. Rows give clone size only sometimes, using once, few, many, or a class for an expanded clone.

>TRBV15|14|TRBD1|NA|TRBJ2-5
CATSDRANGETQYF
TGTGCCACGTCGGACAGGGCGAATGGGGAGACCCAGTACTTC
>TRBV2|12|TRBD2|NA|TRBJ2-1
CASSVQGLGQFF
TGTGCCAGCAGTGTTCAGGGACTAGGGCAGTTCTTC
>TRBV4-3|16|NA|NA|TRBJ2-7
CASSQSPRAGVYEQYF
TGCGCCAGCAGCCAAAGTCCCCGGGCAGGGGTCTACGAGCAGTACTTC
>TRBV28|12|NA|few|TRBJ1-1
CASTFSEEKAFF
TGTGCCAGCACCTTCTCCGAGGAGAAAGCTTTCTTT
>TRBV28|15|TRBD1|NA|TRBJ1-2
CASSFQGAGAKGYTF
TGTGCCAGCAGTTTTCAGGGGGCTGGTGCGAAGGGCTACACCTTC
>TRBV10-2|12|NA|NA|TRBJ1-1
CASSETFGEAFF
TGCGCCAGCAGTGAAACTTTTGGTGAAGCTTTCTTT
>TRBV29-1|12|NA|few|TRBJ1-1
CSVPYRDTEAFF
TGCAGCGTACCTTACAGGGACACTGAAGCTTTCTTT
>TRBV10-2|17|TRBD1|NA|TRBJ1-6
CASSRLPGQGNNSPLHF
TGCGCCAGCAGCCGCTTACCGGGACAGGGAAATAATTCACCCCTCCACTTT
>TRBV28|13|NA|few|TRBJ1-2
CASRSTWTYGYTF
TGTGCCAGCAGGAGCACATGGACTTATGGCTACACCTTC
>TRBV7-2|17|NA|NA|TRBJ1-2
CASSPEGFQGSQYGYTF
TGTGCCAGCAGCCCCGAAGGTTTTCAGGGTTCCCAATATGGCTACACCTTC
>TRBV2|12|NA|NA|TRBJ2-3
CASRLITDTQYF
TGTGCCAGCAGACTCATTACAGATACGCAGTATTTT
>TRBV5-1|15|TRBD2|NA|TRBJ2-5
CASSLRPSGGETQYF
TGCGCCAGCAGCTTGAGGCCTAGCGGGGGGGAGACCCAGTACTTC
>TRBV5-4|13|TRBD1|NA|TRBJ1-1
CASSLQGGTEAFF
TGTGCCAGCAGCTTGCAGGGGGGCACTGAAGCTTTCTTT
>TRBV30|15|TRBD2|NA|TRBJ2-7
CAWSVMRGGSYEQYF
TGTGCCTGGAGTGTGATGCGGGGGGGTTCCTACGAGCAGTACTTC
>TRBV25-1|17|NA|NA|TRBJ1-5
CASSEEAQIGRNQPQHF
TGTGCCAGCAGTGAGGAGGCACAGATAGGGCGCAATCAGCCCCAGCATTTT
>TRBV12-5|15|TRBD1|NA|TRBJ2-1
CASGSSGTGANEQFF
TGTGCTAGTGGTTCTTCCGGGACAGGGGCCAATGAGCAGTTCTTC
>TRBV19|14|NA|NA|TRBJ2-7
CASSPTPDSYEQYF
TGTGCCAGTAGTCCGACACCGGACTCCTACGAGCAGTACTTC
>TRBV2|13|NA|few|TRBJ1-4
CASSGLGLEKLFF
TGTGCCAGCTCAGGTCTCGGCCTGGAAAAACTGTTTTTT
>TRBV10-1|13|TRBD1|NA|TRBJ1-1
CASSYRGESEAFF
TGCGCCAGCAGTTACAGGGGAGAGTCTGAAGCTTTCTTT
>TRBV2|14|NA|NA|TRBJ1-1
CASSGVLGSLEAFF
TGTGCCAGCAGCGGCGTTTTGGGGAGCCTGGAAGCTTTCTTT
>TRBV29-1|12|NA|NA|TRBJ1-2
CSVVKGRGGYTF
TGCAGCGTTGTCAAGGGGAGGGGAGGCTACACCTTC
>TRBV5-1|18|TRBD2|NA|TRBJ2-3
CASSLGLAGGPAEDTQYF
TGCGCCAGCAGCCTCGGGCTAGCGGGGGGGCCTGCCGAAGATACGCAGTATTTT
>TRBV5-1|15|TRBD1|NA|TRBJ1-2
CASSVTGGRSYGYTF
TGCGCCAGCAGCGTCACAGGGGGACGAAGCTATGGCTACACCTTC
>TRBV11-1|14|NA|NA|TRBJ1-1
CASSSTGPHTEAFF
TGTGCCAGCAGCTCCACAGGGCCTCACACTGAAGCTTTCTTT
>TRBV5-1|17|TRBD2|NA|TRBJ2-2
CASSSGIAGVNTGELFF
TGCGCCAGCAGCTCGGGAATAGCGGGGGTGAACACCGGGGAGCTGTTTTTT
>TRBV5-1|14|NA|NA|TRBJ2-7
CASSRSDTLGEQYF
TGCGCCAGCAGCCGTTCGGACACTTTGGGCGAGCAGTACTTC
>TRBV25-1|12|NA|NA|TRBJ1-5
CASSAGGGPQHF
TGTGCCAGCAGTGCCGGAGGAGGGCCCCAGCATTTT
>TRBV7-2|14|NA|NA|TRBJ1-1
CASSFTTGRTEAFF
TGTGCCAGCAGCTTTACAACAGGTCGGACTGAAGCTTTCTTT
>TRBV7-9|13|NA|NA|TRBJ1-1
CASSLGSRSEAFF
TGTGCCAGCAGCTTAGGTAGTCGGTCGGAAGCTTTCTTT
>TRBV7-3|15|TRBD1|NA|TRBJ2-3
CASSSGTGGTDTQYF
TGTGCCAGCAGCTCAGGGACAGGGGGCACAGATACGCAGTATTTT
>TRBV5-1|15|TRBD1|few|TRBJ1-2
CASSGTGLQSYGYTF
TGCGCCAGCAGCGGGACAGGGCTGCAGAGCTATGGCTACACCTTC
>TRBV5-6|17|TRBD2|NA|TRBJ2-5
CASSLAILAGGQETQYF
TGTGCCAGCAGCTTGGCCATACTAGCGGGGGGCCAAGAGACCCAGTACTTC
>TRBV7-2|13|NA|few|TRBJ1-4
CASSYTQAEKLFF
TGTGCCAGCAGCTACACCCAGGCTGAAAAACTGTTTTTT
>TRBV5-6|17|NA|NA|TRBJ2-6
CASSLNPGLSGANILTF
TGTGCCAGCAGCTTGAATCCGGGACTCTCTGGGGCCAACATCCTGACTTTC
>TRBV7-2|15|NA|NA|TRBJ2-2
CASSFTGGLTGELFF
TGTGCCAGCAGCTTCACGGGGGGCCTCACCGGGGAGCTGTTTTTT
>TRBV11-2|15|TRBD2|NA|TRBJ2-1
CASSPLRGGYNEQFF
TGTGCCAGCAGCCCCCTCCGGGGGGGTTACAATGAGCAGTTCTTC
>TRBV28|13|NA|once|TRBJ2-6
CASTRWGANVLTF
TGTGCCAGCACTAGGTGGGGGGCCAACGTCCTGACTTTC
>TRBV11-2|15|NA|NA|TRBJ2-7
CASSLEGRGSYEQYF
TGTGCCAGCAGCTTAGAGGGTAGGGGCTCCTACGAGCAGTACTTC
>TRBV5-1|15|TRBD2|NA|TRBJ2-5
CASTGLAGGPETQYF
TGCGCCAGCACCGGACTAGCGGGGGGGCCTGAGACCCAGTACTTC
>TRBV5-1|15|NA|NA|TRBJ1-1
CASSFGRGAESEAFF
TGCGCCAGCAGCTTCGGGAGGGGCGCTGAGTCTGAAGCTTTCTTT
>TRBV5-1|13|NA|NA|TRBJ1-4
CASTGDSDEKLFF
TGCGCCAGCACAGGGGATTCGGATGAAAAACTGTTTTTT
>TRBV5-6|15|NA|NA|TRBJ1-5
CASSLGPLSNQPQHF
TGTGCCAGCAGCTTGGGGCCGCTTAGCAATCAGCCCCAGCATTTT
>TRBV5-5|15|TRBD1|NA|TRBJ1-5
CASSLGTGLDQPQHF
TGTGCCAGCAGCTTGGGGACAGGGCTTGATCAGCCCCAGCATTTT
>TRBV10-3|13|TRBD1|once|TRBJ1-2
CAISESPGQGLTF
TGTGCCATCAGTGAGTCCCCGGGACAGGGGCTCACCTTC